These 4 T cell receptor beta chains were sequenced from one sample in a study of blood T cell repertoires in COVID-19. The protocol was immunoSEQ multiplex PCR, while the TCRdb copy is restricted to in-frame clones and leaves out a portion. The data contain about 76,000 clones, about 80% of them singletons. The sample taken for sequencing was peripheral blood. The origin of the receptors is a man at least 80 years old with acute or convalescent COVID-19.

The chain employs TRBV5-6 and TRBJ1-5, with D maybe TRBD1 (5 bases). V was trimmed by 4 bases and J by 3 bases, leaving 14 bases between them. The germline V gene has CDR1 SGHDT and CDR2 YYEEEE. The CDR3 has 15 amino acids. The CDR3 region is CASSPNGGYNQPQHF. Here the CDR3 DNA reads TGTGCCAGCAGCCCCAATGGGGGGTACAATCAGCCCCAGCATTTT.

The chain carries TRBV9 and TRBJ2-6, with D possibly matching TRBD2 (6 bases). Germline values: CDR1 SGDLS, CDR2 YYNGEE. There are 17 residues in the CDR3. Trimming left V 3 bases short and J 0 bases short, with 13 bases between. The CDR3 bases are TGTGCCAGCAGCGACTGGGACTTCAGCTCTGGGGCCAACGTCCTGACTTTC. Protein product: CASSDWDFSSGANVLTF.

In DNA, the CDR3 is TGTGCCAGCAGCGTGACGTGGGGGCGAACAGATACGCAGTATTTT. Translation: CASSVTWGRTDTQYF. This chain connects TRBV9 to TRBJ2-3; the D gene is possibly TRBD1 (6 bases). Deletions cut 2 bases from V and 3 bases from J, with 13 bases between. CDR3 length equals 15 residues. CDR1 and CDR2 (germline): SGDLS, YYNGEE. Full variable domain (remainder filled in from reference TRBV9 and TRBJ2-3): DSGVTQTPKHLITATGQRVTLRCSPRSGDLSVYWYQQSLDQGLQFLIQYYNGEERAKGNILERFSAQQFPDLHSELNLSSLELGDSALYFCASSVTWGRTDTQYFGPGTRLTVL.

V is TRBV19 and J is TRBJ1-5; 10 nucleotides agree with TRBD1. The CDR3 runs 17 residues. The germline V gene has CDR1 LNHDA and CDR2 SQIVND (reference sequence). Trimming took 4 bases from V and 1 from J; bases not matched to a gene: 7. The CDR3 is CASSTGQGKGSNQPQHF. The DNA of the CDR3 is TGTGCCAGTAGTACGGGACAGGGGAAAGGAAGCAATCAGCCCCAGCATTTT.